This T cell receptor (beta chain) was found in a study of identical twins. TCRdb re-analysed the 5' RACE reads in MiXCR, keeping a single row per CDR3 protein. The table includes some 250,000 distinct CDR3 sequences, under 8.5% detected once. The V gene lost 3 bases and the J gene lost 0 bases, with 9 bases spanning the gap. Germline lookup yields CDR1 LGHDT and CDR2 YNNKEL (reference sequence). This CDR3 region has 15 residues. A further study also used this sample, focusing on T cells expressing NK-cell markers.

The chain uses TRBV3-1 and TRBJ1-3, with D uncertain. The source of this sequence is a woman aged 18-35 years in good health. The sequenced material came from CD8+ T cells sorted from blood. The CDR3 sequence: CASSHPQFSGNTIYF. The CDR3 coding sequence is TGTGCCAGCAGCCACCCACAGTTCTCTGGAAACACCATATATTTT.